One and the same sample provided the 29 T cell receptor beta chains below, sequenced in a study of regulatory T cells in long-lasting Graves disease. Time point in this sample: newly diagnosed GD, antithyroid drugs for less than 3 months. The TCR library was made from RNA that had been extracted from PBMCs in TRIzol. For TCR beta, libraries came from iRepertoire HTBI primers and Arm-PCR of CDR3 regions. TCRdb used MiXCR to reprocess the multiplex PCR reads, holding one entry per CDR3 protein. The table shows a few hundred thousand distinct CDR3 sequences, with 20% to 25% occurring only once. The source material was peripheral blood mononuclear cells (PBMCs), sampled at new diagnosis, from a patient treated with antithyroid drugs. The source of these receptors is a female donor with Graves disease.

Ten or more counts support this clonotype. CDR3 bases: TGCGCCAGCAGCTTGGCCGCCGGGAACACCGGGGAGCTGTTTTTT. Protein product: CASSLAAGNTGELFF. The chain couples TRBV5-1 to TRBJ2-2; D remains ambiguous. In germline, CDR1 is SGHRS, CDR2 YFSETQ. Trimming left V 0 bases short and J 1 base short, with 7 bases between. The CDR3 is 15 residues long. Together with reference TRBV5-1 and TRBJ2-2, the CDR3 gives the full variable domain: KAGVTQTPRYLIKTRGQQVTLSCSPISGHRSVSWYQQTPGQGLQFLFEYFSETQRNKGNFPGRFSGRQFSNSRSEMNVSTLELGDSALYLCASSLAAGNTGELFFGEGSRLTVL.

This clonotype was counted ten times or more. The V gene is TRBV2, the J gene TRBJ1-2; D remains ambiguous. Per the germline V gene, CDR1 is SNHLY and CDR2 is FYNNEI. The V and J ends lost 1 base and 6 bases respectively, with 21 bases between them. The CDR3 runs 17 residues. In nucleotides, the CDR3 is TGTGCCAGCAGTGAAGAGAGTGGTGTGGTAAGGCTGGATGGCTACACCTTC. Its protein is CASSEESGVVRLDGYTF.

For the CDR3, the DNA is TGTGCCAGCAGCTGGGGAGGGCTCGCAGATACGCAGTATTTT. Protein product: CASSWGGLADTQYF. The chain has TRBV7-3 and TRBJ2-3, with 7 nucleotides matching TRBD2. With 4 bases clipped from V and 4 bases from J, the junction kept 5 bases outside the gene matches. This CDR3 has 14 residues. CDR1 is SGHTA, CDR2 FQGTGA, per germline.

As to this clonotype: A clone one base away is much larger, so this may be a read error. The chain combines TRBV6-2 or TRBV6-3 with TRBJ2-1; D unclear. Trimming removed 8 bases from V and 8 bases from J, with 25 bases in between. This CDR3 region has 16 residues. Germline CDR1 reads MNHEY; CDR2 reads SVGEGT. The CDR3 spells CASATSGAWSLDEQFF. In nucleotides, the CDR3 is TGTGCCAGCGCCACCTCGGGTGCCTGGAGTCTCGATGAGCAGTTCTTC.

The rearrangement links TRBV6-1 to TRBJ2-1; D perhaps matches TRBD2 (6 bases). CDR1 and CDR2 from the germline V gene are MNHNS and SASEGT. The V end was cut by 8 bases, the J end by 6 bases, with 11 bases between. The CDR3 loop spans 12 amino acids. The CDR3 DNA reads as TGTGCCAGCGGGGGGAAACCCAATGAGCAGTTCTTC. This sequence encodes CASGGKPNEQFF.

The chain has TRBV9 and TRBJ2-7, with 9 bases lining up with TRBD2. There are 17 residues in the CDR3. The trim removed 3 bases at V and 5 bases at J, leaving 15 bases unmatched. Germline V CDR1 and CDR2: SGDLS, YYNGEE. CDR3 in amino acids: CASSAAGTSFRGNEQYF. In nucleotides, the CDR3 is TGTGCCAGCAGCGCAGCCGGGACTAGCTTCCGGGGGAACGAGCAGTACTTC. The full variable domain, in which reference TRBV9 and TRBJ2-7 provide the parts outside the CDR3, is DSGVTQTPKHLITATGQRVTLRCSPRSGDLSVYWYQQSLDQGLQFLIQYYNGEERAKGNILERFSAQQFPDLHSELNLSSLELGDSALYFCASSAAGTSFRGNEQYFGPGTRLTVT.

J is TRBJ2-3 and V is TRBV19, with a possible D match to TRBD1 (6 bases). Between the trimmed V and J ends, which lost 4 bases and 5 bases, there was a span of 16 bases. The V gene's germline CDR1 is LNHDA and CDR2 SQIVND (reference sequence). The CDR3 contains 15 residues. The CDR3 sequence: CASSTKQGFQDTQYF. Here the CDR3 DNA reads TGTGCCAGTAGTACGAAACAGGGTTTTCAAGATACGCAGTATTTT.

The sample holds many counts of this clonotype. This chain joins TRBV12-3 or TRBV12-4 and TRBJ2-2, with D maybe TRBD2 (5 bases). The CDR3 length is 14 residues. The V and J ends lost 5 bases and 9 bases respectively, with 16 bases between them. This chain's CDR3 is CASSGPPGSRELFF. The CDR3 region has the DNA TGTGCCAGCAGTGGTCCTCCGGGGAGCCGGGAGCTGTTTTTT.

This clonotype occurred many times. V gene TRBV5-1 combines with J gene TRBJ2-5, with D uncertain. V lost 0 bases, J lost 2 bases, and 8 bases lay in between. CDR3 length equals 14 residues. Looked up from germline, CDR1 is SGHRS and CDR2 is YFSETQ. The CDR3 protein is CASSLARKQETQYF. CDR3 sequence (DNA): TGCGCCAGCAGCTTGGCGCGCAAGCAAGAGACCCAGTACTTC.

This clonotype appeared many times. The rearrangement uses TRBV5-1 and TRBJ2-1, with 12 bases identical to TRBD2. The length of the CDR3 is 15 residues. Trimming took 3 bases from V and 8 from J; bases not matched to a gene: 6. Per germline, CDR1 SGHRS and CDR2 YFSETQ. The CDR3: CASSSPSGRDDEQFF. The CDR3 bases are TGCGCCAGCAGCTCCCCTAGCGGGAGGGACGATGAGCAGTTCTTC.

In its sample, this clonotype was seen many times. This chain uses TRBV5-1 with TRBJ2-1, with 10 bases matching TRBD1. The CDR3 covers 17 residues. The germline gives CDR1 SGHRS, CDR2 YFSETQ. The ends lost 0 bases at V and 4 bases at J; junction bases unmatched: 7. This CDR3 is CASSLALRDRGYNEQFF. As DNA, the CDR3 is TGCGCCAGCAGCTTGGCGCTCCGGGACAGGGGATACAATGAGCAGTTCTTC. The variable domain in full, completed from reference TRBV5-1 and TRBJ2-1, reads KAGVTQTPRYLIKTRGQQVTLSCSPISGHRSVSWYQQTPGQGLQFLFEYFSETQRNKGNFPGRFSGRQFSNSRSEMNVSTLELGDSALYLCASSLALRDRGYNEQFFGPGTRLTVL.

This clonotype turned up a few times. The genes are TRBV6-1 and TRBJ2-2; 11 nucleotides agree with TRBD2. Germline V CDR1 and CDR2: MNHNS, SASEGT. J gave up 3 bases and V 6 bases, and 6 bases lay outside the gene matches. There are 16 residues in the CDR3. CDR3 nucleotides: TGTGCCAGCAGCCTCCTAGCGGGAGGCGACACCGGGGAGCTGTTTTTT. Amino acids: CASSLLAGGDTGELFF.

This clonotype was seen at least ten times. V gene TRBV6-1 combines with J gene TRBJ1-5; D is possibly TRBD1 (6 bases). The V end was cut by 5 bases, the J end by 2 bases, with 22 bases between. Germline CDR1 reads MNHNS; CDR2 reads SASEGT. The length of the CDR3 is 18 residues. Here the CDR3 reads CASSHPAQGFFRNQPQHF. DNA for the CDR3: TGTGCCAGCAGTCACCCCGCTCAGGGGTTCTTTCGCAATCAGCCCCAGCATTTT.

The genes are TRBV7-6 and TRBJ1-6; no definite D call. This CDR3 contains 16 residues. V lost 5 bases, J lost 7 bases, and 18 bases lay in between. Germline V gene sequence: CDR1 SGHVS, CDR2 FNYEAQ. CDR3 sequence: CASSDLLGSRNSPLHF. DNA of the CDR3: TGTGCCAGCAGCGATTTATTGGGGTCTAGGAATTCACCCCTCCACTTT.

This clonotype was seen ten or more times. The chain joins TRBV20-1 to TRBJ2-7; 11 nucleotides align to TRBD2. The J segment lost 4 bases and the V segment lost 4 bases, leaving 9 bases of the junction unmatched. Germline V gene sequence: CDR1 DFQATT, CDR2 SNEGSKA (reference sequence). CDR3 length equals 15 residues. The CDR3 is CSATSSGTSGYEQYF. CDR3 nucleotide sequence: TGCAGTGCTACCAGTTCCGGGACTAGCGGTTACGAGCAGTACTTC.

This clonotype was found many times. The CDR3 nucleotides read TGTGCCAGCAGACCTCAGAGCTCTGGAAACACCATATATTTT. Translated, it gives CASRPQSSGNTIYF. This chain uses TRBV2 with TRBJ1-3; D is ambiguous. V was trimmed by 6 bases and J by 0 bases, leaving 9 bases between them. This CDR3 is 14 amino acids long. Looked up from germline, CDR1 is SNHLY and CDR2 is FYNNEI.

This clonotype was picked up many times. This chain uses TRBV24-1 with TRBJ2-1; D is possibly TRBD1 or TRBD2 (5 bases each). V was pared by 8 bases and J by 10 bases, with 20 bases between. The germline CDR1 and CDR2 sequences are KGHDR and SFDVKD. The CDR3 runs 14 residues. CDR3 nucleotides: TGTGCCACCAATCCGGGACCCCCTAATGAAGAGCAGTTCTTC. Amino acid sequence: CATNPGPPNEEQFF.

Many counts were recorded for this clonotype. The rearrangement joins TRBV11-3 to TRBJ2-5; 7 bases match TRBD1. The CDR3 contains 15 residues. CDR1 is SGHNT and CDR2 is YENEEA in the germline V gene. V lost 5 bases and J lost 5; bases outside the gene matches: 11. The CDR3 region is CASSPPTGVGETQYF. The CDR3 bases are TGTGCCAGCAGCCCTCCTACAGGGGTGGGGGAGACCCAGTACTTC. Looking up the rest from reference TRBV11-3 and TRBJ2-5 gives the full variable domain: EAGVVQSPRYKIIEKKQPVAFWCNPISGHNTLYWYLQNLGQGPELLIRYENEEAVDDSQLPKDRFSAERLKGVDSTLKIQPAELGDSAVYLCASSPPTGVGETQYFGPGTRLLVL.

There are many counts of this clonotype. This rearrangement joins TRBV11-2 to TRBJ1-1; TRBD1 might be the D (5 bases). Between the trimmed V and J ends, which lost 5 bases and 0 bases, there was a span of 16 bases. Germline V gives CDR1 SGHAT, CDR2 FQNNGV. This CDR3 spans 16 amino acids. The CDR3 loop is CASSNAEGIMNTEAFF. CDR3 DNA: TGTGCCAGCAGCAATGCGGAGGGGATAATGAACACTGAAGCTTTCTTT.

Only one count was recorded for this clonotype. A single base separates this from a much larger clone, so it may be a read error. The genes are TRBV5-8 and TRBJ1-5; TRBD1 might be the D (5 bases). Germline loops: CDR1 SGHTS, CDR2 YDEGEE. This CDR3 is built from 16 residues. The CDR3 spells CDSSRDLYNSNQPQHF. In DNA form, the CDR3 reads TGTGACAGCAGCAGGGATCTCTACAATAGCAATCAGCCCCAGCATTTT.

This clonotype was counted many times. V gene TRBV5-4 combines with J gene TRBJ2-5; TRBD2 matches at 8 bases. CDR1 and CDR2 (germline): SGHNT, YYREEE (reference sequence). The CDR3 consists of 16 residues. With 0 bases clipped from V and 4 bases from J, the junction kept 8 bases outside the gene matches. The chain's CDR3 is CASSLGGAGGRETQYF. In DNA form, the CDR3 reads TGTGCCAGCAGCTTGGGGGGCGCGGGGGGAAGAGAGACCCAGTACTTC. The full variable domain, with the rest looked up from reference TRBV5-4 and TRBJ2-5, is ETGVTQSPTHLIKTRGQQVTLRCSSQSGHNTVSWYQQALGQGPQFIFQYYREEENGRGNFPPRFSGLQFPNYSSELNVNALELDDSALYLCASSLGGAGGRETQYFGPGTRLLVL.

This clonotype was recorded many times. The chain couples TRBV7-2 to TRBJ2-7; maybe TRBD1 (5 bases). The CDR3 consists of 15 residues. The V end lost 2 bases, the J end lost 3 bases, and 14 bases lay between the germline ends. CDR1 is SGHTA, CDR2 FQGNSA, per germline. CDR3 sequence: CASSLKSGYDYEQYF. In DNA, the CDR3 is TGTGCCAGCAGCTTAAAGTCAGGGTACGACTACGAGCAGTACTTC.

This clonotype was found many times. The CDR3 here is CASSPWDNLPLQETQYF. CDR3 nucleotides: TGTGCCAGTAGTCCCTGGGACAATCTACCCCTTCAAGAGACCCAGTACTTC. The chain recombines TRBV19 with TRBJ2-5; possible D gene TRBD1, 6 bases. Deletions cut 5 bases from V and 2 bases from J, with 21 bases between. Germline CDR1 and CDR2: LNHDA and SQIVND (reference sequence). The CDR3 spans 17 residues. The entire variable domain, with the rest obtained from reference TRBV19 and TRBJ2-5, is as follows: DGGITQSPKYLFRKEGQNVTLSCEQNLNHDAMYWYRQDPGQGLRLIYYSQIVNDFQKGDIAEGYSVSREKKESFPLTVTSAQKNPTAFYLCASSPWDNLPLQETQYFGPGTRLLVL.

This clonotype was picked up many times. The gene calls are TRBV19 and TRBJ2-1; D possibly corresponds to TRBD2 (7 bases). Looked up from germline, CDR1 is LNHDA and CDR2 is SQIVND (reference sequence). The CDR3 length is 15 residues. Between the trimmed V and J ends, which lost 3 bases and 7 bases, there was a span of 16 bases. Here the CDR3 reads CASSMRGGAANEQFF. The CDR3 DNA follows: TGTGCCAGTAGTATGCGAGGGGGGGCCGCAAATGAGCAGTTCTTC.

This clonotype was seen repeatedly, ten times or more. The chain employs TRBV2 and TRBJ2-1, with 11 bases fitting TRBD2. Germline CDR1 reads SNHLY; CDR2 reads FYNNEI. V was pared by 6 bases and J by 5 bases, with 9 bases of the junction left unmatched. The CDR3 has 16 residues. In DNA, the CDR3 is TGTGCCAGCAGCCCTCGGACTAGCGGGCCCCACAATGAGCAGTTCTTC. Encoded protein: CASSPRTSGPHNEQFF.

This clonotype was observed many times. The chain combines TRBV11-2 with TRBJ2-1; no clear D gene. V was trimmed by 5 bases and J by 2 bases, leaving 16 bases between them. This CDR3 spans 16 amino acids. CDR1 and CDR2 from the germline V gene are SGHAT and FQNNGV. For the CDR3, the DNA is TGTGCCAGCAGCCCCCGTGAGTGGGCAGCCTACAATGAGCAGTTCTTC. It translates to CASSPREWAAYNEQFF.

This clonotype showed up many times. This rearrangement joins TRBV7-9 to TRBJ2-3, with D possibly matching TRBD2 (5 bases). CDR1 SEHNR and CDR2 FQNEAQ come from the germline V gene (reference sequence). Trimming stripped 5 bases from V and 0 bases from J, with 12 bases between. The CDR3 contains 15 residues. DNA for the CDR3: TGTGCCAGCAGCCCCCCTAGCACCAGCACAGATACGCAGTATTTT. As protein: CASSPPSTSTDTQYF.

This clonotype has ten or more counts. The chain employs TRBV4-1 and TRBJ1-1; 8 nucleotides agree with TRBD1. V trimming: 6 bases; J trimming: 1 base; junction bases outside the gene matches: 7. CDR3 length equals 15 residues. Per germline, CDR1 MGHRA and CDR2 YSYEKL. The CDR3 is CASRAQGVRNTEAFF. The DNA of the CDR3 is TGCGCCAGCAGGGCACAGGGGGTAAGGAACACTGAAGCTTTCTTT.

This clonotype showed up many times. The CDR3 DNA reads as TGTGCCAGCAGCTTACCCAGTACGAGGACCCAGTACTTC. It yields the protein CASSLPSTRTQYF. J is TRBJ2-5 and V is TRBV7-2; D not resolved. This CDR3 has 13 amino acids. V was shortened by 2 bases and J by 7 bases, with 11 bases between the two germline ends. The germline gives CDR1 SGHTA, CDR2 FQGNSA.